Listed below are T cell receptor beta chains from one sample, sequenced in a study of a mutant IDH1 vaccine in newly diagnosed glioma. Method: immunoSEQ multiplex PCR; TCRdb's copy keeps in-frame clones and lacks some. The sample yields about 68,000 clones, 84% seen once. No antigen is known for these receptors. The input for sequencing was PBMCs, taken from a glioma patient whose treatment included an IDH1 peptide vaccine. The receptors stem from a man aged 18 to 30 with glioma. Both conserved end residues are part of each CDR3. The order of the fields is J gene, D gene, V gene, clone size, CDR3 DNA, CDR3 protein. D genes are given only for firm matches. Expanded clones are given a class, and other clones once, few, many or no size at all.

TRBJ2-7 TRBD1 TRBV14 . TGTGCCAGCAGCCCGGGACAGGTAGGGGAGCAGTACTTC CASSPGQVGEQYF
TRBJ2-7 . TRBV9 once TGTGCCAGCAGCCCACCCGGGGAAGACGAGCAGTACTTC CASSPPGEDEQYF
TRBJ1-1 TRBD1 TRBV6-4 . TGTGCCAGTTCAGGGGGTGAGAACACTGAAGCTTTCTTT CASSGGENTEAFF
TRBJ2-1 TRBD2 TRBV4-1 . TGCGCCAGCAGCCAACCACTAGCGGGGGGCTACAATGAGCAGTTCTTC CASSQPLAGGYNEQFF
TRBJ1-1 . TRBV7-2 . TGTGCCAGCAGCTTAGCGGGGCAGACAAACACTGAAGCTTTCTTT CASSLAGQTNTEAFF
TRBJ1-5 TRBD1 TRBV23-1 . TGCGCCAGCAGTCAGGGACAGGGACATCAGCCCCAGCATTTT CASSQGQGHQPQHF
TRBJ2-3 . TRBV19 once TGTGCCAGTACCTCGGGGGCAGCGTCGCAGTATTTT CASTSGAASQYF
TRBJ2-3 . TRBV9 once TGTGCCAGCAGCCCTACGGGGGGCCTGACAGATACGCAGTATTTT CASSPTGGLTDTQYF
TRBJ2-7 . TRBV4-2 . TGTGCCAGCAGCCAAGTTGTCGGCGGCCAGATCGAGCAGTACTTC CASSQVVGGQIEQYF
TRBJ1-1 . TRBV30 . TGTGCCTGGAGCTACGGAGGGGGGAACACTGAAGCTTTCTTT CAWSYGGGNTEAFF
TRBJ2-7 TRBD2 TRBV7-8 . TGTGCCAGCAGCTTAGGGACGTTGGGAGGGGACGAGCAGTACTTC CASSLGTLGGDEQYF
TRBJ2-1 . TRBV20-1 . TGCAGTGCTAGAGCAGAGCGTGAGCAGTTCTTC CSARAEREQFF
TRBJ2-7 . TRBV5-8 . TGTGCCAGCAGCCCCTACGAGCAGTACTTC CASSPYEQYF
TRBJ1-2 . TRBV28 once TGTGCCAGCAGTTTAGGGCCCCGGTATGGCTACACCTTC CASSLGPRYGYTF
TRBJ1-2 TRBD1 TRBV6-5 . TGTGCCAGCAGTTATGGACAGGGGGCTCATGGCTACACCTTC CASSYGQGAHGYTF
TRBJ1-4 TRBD1 TRBV19 medium-sized TGTGCCAGTAGTACCTGGGACAGCCCAAATGAAAAACTGTTTTTT CASSTWDSPNEKLFF
TRBJ1-1 . TRBV18 . TGTGCCAGCTCACCACCTCCGGGGCGCGGGGTCACTGAAGCTTTCTTT CASSPPPGRGVTEAFF
TRBJ2-7 TRBD2 TRBV19 . TGTGCCAGTACCGCGGGGACTAGCGGACCTTACGAGCAGTACTTC CASTAGTSGPYEQYF
TRBJ1-1 . TRBV30 few TGTGCCTGGAACCTAGCCGGGGTCCAGGGTACTGAAGCTTTCTTT CAWNLAGVQGTEAFF
TRBJ2-1 TRBD2 TRBV2 . TGTGCCAGCAGCCCAGGTGGGATAGCGGGGCTGAAGAATGAGCAGTTCTTC CASSPGGIAGLKNEQFF
TRBJ2-1 TRBD2 TRBV7-6 . TGTGCCAGCAGCCCCACCCGACCGACTAGCGGGAGTGTTCCTGAGCAGTTCTTC CASSPTRPTSGSVPEQFF
TRBJ2-2 TRBD2 TRBV7-7 once TGTGCTAGCAGCTTGACCATAGCGGGAGGTTTCACCGGGGAGCTGTTTTTT CASSLTIAGGFTGELFF
TRBJ2-3 . TRBV6-1 . TGTGCCAGCAGTGAAGAGGGATTTCAGGGGAGTTCAGATACGCAGTATTTT CASSEEGFQGSSDTQYF
TRBJ2-5 . TRBV5-1 . TGCGCCAGCAGCTTTACCGGGGCGCGGGAGACCCAGTACTTC CASSFTGARETQYF
TRBJ2-7 . TRBV7-9 . TGTGCCAGCAGCCCCCCCGGGACCTACGAGCAGTACTTC CASSPPGTYEQYF
TRBJ2-7 . TRBV5-4 . TGTGCCAGCAGCTTGGATGCTGATGGGCCCTGGGAGCAGTACTTC CASSLDADGPWEQYF
TRBJ1-5 TRBD1 TRBV4-2 . TGTGCCAGCAGCCAGGGACAGGGGGCTACGGGGAGCAATCAGCCCCAGCATTTT CASSQGQGATGSNQPQHF
TRBJ1-1 TRBD1 TRBV9 few TGTGCCAGCAGCGTAGGGAGGGGACAGGGAATCATGAACACTGAAGCTTTCTTT CASSVGRGQGIMNTEAFF
TRBJ1-5 . TRBV16 . TGTGCCAGCAGCACGCTTGCGAACGGGTATAGCAATCAGCCCCAGCATTTT CASSTLANGYSNQPQHF
TRBJ1-1 . TRBV2 few TGTGCCAGCAGTGAAGCTTTTAAAGCCTACTTT CASSEAFKAYF
TRBJ2-1 TRBD2 TRBV29-1 . TGCAGCGTCGCGACTAGCGGGATTTACAATGAGCAGTTCTTC CSVATSGIYNEQFF
TRBJ1-5 . TRBV4-2 . TGTGCCAGCAGCCAGGATTCCCTAGACAGTATCAATCAGCCCCAGCATTTT CASSQDSLDSINQPQHF
TRBJ2-5 . TRBV7-2 . TGTGCCAGCAGCTTGGACAGACTAGAGACCCAGTACTTC CASSLDRLETQYF
TRBJ1-3 . TRBV6-6 . TGTGCCAGCAGTTACGAGGGGATCTCTGGAAACACCATATATTTT CASSYEGISGNTIYF
TRBJ1-3 . TRBV19 . TGTGCCAGTAGTGCCTCTGGAAACACCATATATTTT CASSASGNTIYF
TRBJ1-3 TRBD1 TRBV6-5 . TGTGCCAGCACTACGGACAGGGCAGGAAACACCATATATTTT CASTTDRAGNTIYF
TRBJ2-2 . TRBV12-1 . TGTGCCAGCAGCCACGACAGACATTCGAACACCGGGGAGCTGTTTTTT CASSHDRHSNTGELFF
TRBJ2-2 . TRBV19 . TGTGCCAGTAGTATGGTCCAATTGGCGGCGAACACCGGGGAGCTGTTTTTT CASSMVQLAANTGELFF
TRBJ2-6 . TRBV27 once TGTGCCAGCAGTTTAGAACAGTCGGAAGGGGCCAACGTCCTGACTTTC CASSLEQSEGANVLTF
TRBJ1-1 . TRBV18 . TGTGCCAGCTCAGAGGGGGAAAACACTGAAGCTTTCTTT CASSEGENTEAFF
TRBJ2-6 . TRBV4-2 . TGTGCCTCTTCCGAGGGTTTTCTTTGGAGTGGGGCCAACGTCCTGACTTTC CASSEGFLWSGANVLTF
TRBJ2-7 TRBD1 TRBV13 . TGTGCCAGCAGCTTCCGACAGGGGAGCGACGAGCAGTACTTC CASSFRQGSDEQYF
TRBJ1-1 . TRBV6-5 . TGTGCCAGCAGTTCCCGGACAACGTCGTTGAACACTGAAGCTTTCTTT CASSSRTTSLNTEAFF
TRBJ1-2 . TRBV4-1 . TGCGCCAGCAGCCAAGATACGGGGGGTTATGGCTACACCTTC CASSQDTGGYGYTF
TRBJ2-7 . TRBV10-3 . TGTGCCATCCAGTCTGGCTACGAGCAGTACTTC CAIQSGYEQYF
TRBJ2-7 . TRBV5-8 . TGTGCCAGCAGCCTGGGGACTTGGGCCAACTACGAGCAGTACTTC CASSLGTWANYEQYF